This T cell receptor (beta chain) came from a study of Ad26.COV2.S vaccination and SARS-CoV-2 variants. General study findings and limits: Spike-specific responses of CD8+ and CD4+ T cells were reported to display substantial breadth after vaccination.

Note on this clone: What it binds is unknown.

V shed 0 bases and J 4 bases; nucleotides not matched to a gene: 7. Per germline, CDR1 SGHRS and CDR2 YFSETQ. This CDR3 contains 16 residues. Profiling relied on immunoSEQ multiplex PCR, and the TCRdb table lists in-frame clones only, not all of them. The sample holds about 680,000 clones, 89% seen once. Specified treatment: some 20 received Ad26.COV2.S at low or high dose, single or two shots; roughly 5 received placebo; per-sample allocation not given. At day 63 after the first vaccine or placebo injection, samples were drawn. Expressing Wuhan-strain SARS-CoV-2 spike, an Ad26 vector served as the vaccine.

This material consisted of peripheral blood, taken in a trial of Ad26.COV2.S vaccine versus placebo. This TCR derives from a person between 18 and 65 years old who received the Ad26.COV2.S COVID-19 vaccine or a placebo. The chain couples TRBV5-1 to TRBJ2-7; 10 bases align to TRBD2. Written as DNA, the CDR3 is TGCGCCAGCAGCTTGGAGGGTAGCGGGAGGTCGTACGAGCAGTACTTC. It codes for CASSLEGSGRSYEQYF.